This T cell receptor (beta chain) is drawn from a study of metastatic and nonmetastatic thyroid tumors. Germline V gene sequence: CDR1 SGHAT, CDR2 FQDESV (reference sequence). CDR3 size: 15 residues. The J segment lost 4 bases and the V segment lost 5 bases, leaving 8 bases of the junction unmatched. Via MiXCR, TCRdb re-called the PCR reads. The table shows 13,000 or so clones, with around a third occurring only once. There were no patients who had received any treatment before thyroid surgery. Sequenced input: tumor tissue. The clonotype comes from a male donor with papillary thyroid cancer or a benign thyroid nodule (not recorded which). Some clones in this sample may be carry-over from other donors' samples. The chain has TRBV11-1 and TRBJ2-1; 7 bases align to TRBD2. CDR3 in amino acids: CASSPPISGYNEQFF. CDR3 nucleotides: TGTGCCAGCAGCCCCCCGATTAGCGGGTACAATGAGCAGTTCTTC.